This T cell receptor beta chain was obtained from a study of response to subunit inactivated influenza vaccine. This CDR3 has 13 residues. Germline CDR1 MNHEY, CDR2 SVGAGI. V dropped 0 bases and J dropped 2 bases, with 4 bases sitting between them. One entry per CDR3 protein, called by TCRdb with MiXCR from the RT-PCR reads. The sample has about 480,000 distinct CDR3 sequences, 11% seen once. Points on this clonotype: Its antigen is unknown.

General study results and limits: Authors suggested each seasonal flu vaccination may recruit only limited numbers of new T cells.

This chain links TRBV6-5 with TRBJ1-2; D not certain. The source was PBMCs from blood, collected 45 days after vaccination. The receptor was derived from a man in his forties or fifties who received an inactivated influenza vaccine. In DNA, the CDR3 is TGTGCCAGCAGTTACTCGTACAACTATGGCTACACCTTC. Protein product: CASSYSYNYGYTF.